This section outlines one TCR beta chain sequence together with its context. Its antigen is currently unknown. Carrying UMI labels, the TRB cDNA libraries were prepared through 5' RACE. TCRdb reanalyzed the 5' RACE reads, giving one entry per CDR3 protein sequence and no DNA. The sample table includes around 140,000 distinct CDR3 sequences. These data belong to a study of CXCR3-negative and CXCR3-positive naive CD8 T cells. Study-wide results and caveats: Similarly elevated diversity marked both naive subsets, with memory CD8+ cells showing far lower diversity. More hydrophobic TRB CDR3s were found in CXCR3-positive naive cells than in CXCR3-negative naive cells. The TRBV-TRBJ usage of naive CXCR3-negative and CXCR3-positive cells was similar, but that of memory cells differed.

The sequence came from a human donor in good health. Some clones in this sample may be carry-over from other donors' samples. The material sequenced was naive CXCR3+ CD8+ T cells from blood. Specified subset: CD45RO-CCR7+CD27+CD95- naive CD8+ T cells expressing CXCR3 (TNR3+).

The CDR3 spells CASSSRRLAAQETQYF. The chain couples TRBV7-9 to TRBJ2-5; TCRdb designates TRBD2, a call that cannot be tested without DNA. The CDR3 covers 16 residues. Germline loops: CDR1 SEHNR, CDR2 FQNEAQ (reference sequence).